What follows are 18 T cell receptor beta chains derived from one specimen sequenced in a study of blood T cell repertoires in COVID-19. Here immunoSEQ multiplex PCR was the method, and the copy in TCRdb shows in-frame clones only, minus some. This table holds around 310,000 clones, about nine tenths found once. The sample consisted of peripheral blood. Receptors were obtained from a woman between 25 and 40 years old with COVID-19, enrolled during active disease.

The chain combines TRBV5-6 with TRBJ1-6, with 9 bases matching TRBD1. CDR1 is SGHDT and CDR2 is YYEEEE in the germline V gene. The CDR3 length is 14 residues. With V trimmed by 3 bases and J by 7 bases, 2 bases remained unmatched. CDR3 protein: CASSWTGENSPLHF. As DNA, the CDR3 is TGTGCCAGCAGCTGGACAGGGGAGAATTCACCCCTCCACTTT.

In the case of this clone: The same CDR3 also results from other DNA sequences found in this sample. J is TRBJ1-1 and V is TRBV6-5, with 8 bases identical to TRBD1. This CDR3 is built from 12 residues. Per germline, CDR1 MNHEY and CDR2 SVGAGI. With 4 bases clipped from V and 7 bases from J, the junction kept 2 bases outside the gene matches. This CDR3 reads CASSFTGGEAFF. The CDR3 nucleotides are TGTGCCAGCAGTTTTACAGGGGGTGAAGCTTTCTTT.

The genes are TRBV12-5 and TRBJ2-3; D not resolved. The CDR3 covers 13 residues. With 1 base removed from V and 1 base from J, the gap between germline ends came to 3 bases. Germline V gene sequence: CDR1 LGHNT, CDR2 FRNRAP. The CDR3: CASGLGGTDTQYF. In nucleotides, the CDR3 is TGTGCTAGTGGTTTGGGAGGCACAGATACGCAGTATTTT. The whole variable domain, filled in from reference TRBV12-5 and TRBJ2-3, reads DARVTQTPRHKVTEMGQEVTMRCQPILGHNTVFWYRQTMMQGLELLAYFRNRAPLDDSGMPKDRFSAEMPDATLATLKIQPSEPRDSAVYFCASGLGGTDTQYFGPGTRLTVL.

The chain employs TRBV2 and TRBJ1-4, with a tentative D call TRBD1 (6 bases). The CDR3 loop spans 12 amino acids. The V and J ends lost 6 bases and 7 bases respectively, with 9 bases between them. CDR1 is SNHLY, CDR2 FYNNEI, per germline. DNA for the CDR3: TGTGCCAGCAGACAGGGAAGTGAAAAACTGTTTTTT. Its protein is CASRQGSEKLFF.

The table lists this clone with a count of one. V gene TRBV24-1 combines with J gene TRBJ2-1, with D possibly being TRBD2 (6 bases). V was shortened by 2 bases and J by 14 bases, with 12 bases between the two germline ends. Germline V lookup: CDR1 KGHDR, CDR2 SFDVKD. CDR3 length: 12 residues. CDR3 region: CATSDSGPGEFF. The CDR3 DNA is TGTGCCACCAGTGATTCCGGACCGGGGGAGTTCTTC.

The chain links TRBV6-1 to TRBJ2-7; D is unclear. From germline, CDR1 is MNHNS and CDR2 SASEGT. Trimming cost V 0 bases and J 3 bases, with 9 bases left between them. This CDR3 spans 14 amino acids. CDR3 DNA sequence: TGTGCCAGCAGTGAAGCGGCCACCAACTACGAGCAGTACTTC. Translation gives CASSEAATNYEQYF.

The V gene is TRBV2, the J gene TRBJ2-1; no firm D call. The CDR3 length is 14 residues. V gave up 5 bases and J gave up 4 bases, with 12 bases separating them. Per the germline V gene, CDR1 is SNHLY and CDR2 is FYNNEI. The CDR3 DNA reads TGTGCCAGCAGTACCAGAAAACTATACAATGAGCAGTTCTTC. This encodes CASSTRKLYNEQFF.

The rearrangement links TRBV5-1 to TRBJ2-7; 10 bases are a match to TRBD2. The CDR3 length is 14 residues. Germline V gene sequence: CDR1 SGHRS, CDR2 YFSETQ. V lost 7 bases, J lost 4 bases, and 8 bases stayed unmatched. CDR3 DNA sequence: TGCGCCAGCCAACTAGCGGGACAAGGATACGAGCAGTACTTC. Amino acid sequence: CASQLAGQGYEQYF.

The V call is TRBV30, the J call TRBJ2-7, with D possibly TRBD1 on 6 matching bases. The length of the CDR3 is 12 residues. The V and J ends lost 1 base and 6 bases respectively, with 10 bases between them. CDR1 and CDR2 (germline): GTSNPN, SVGIG (reference sequence). As DNA, the CDR3 is TGTGCCTGGAGTGCAGGGGTGGGCGAGCAGTACTTC. Translated: CAWSAGVGEQYF.

The chain joins TRBV5-1 to TRBJ2-2; TRBD1 agrees at 7 bases. CDR3 length equals 14 residues. Germline V lookup: CDR1 SGHRS, CDR2 YFSETQ. V gave up 4 bases and J gave up 5 bases; unmatched junction bases: 5. The CDR3 coding sequence is TGCGCCAGCAGCCCGGGGACAGTAACCGGGGAGCTGTTTTTT. As protein: CASSPGTVTGELFF.

The chain joins TRBV5-4 to TRBJ1-2; 9 nucleotides match TRBD1. V dropped 5 bases and J dropped 3; count of bases not matched to a gene: 8. Germline assignment: CDR1 SGHNT and CDR2 YYREEE (reference sequence). The CDR3 has 15 amino acids. The CDR3 bases are TGTGCCAGCAGAGCCGGGACAGGGTCGCACTATGGCTACACCTTC. It is translated as CASRAGTGSHYGYTF.

This chain joins TRBV11-2 and TRBJ1-2, with 7 nucleotides matching TRBD1. With 2 bases clipped from V and 8 bases from J, the junction kept 8 bases outside the gene matches. CDR3 length: 14 amino acids. The germline V gene has CDR1 SGHAT and CDR2 FQNNGV. The CDR3 sequence: CASSLNRDSRGYTF. DNA for the CDR3: TGTGCCAGCAGCTTAAATCGGGACAGCCGGGGCTACACCTTC.

The rearrangement joins TRBV18 to TRBJ2-5, with D perhaps matching TRBD1 (5 bases). Trimming stripped 4 bases from V and 3 bases from J, with 9 bases between. CDR1 is KGHSH, CDR2 LQKENI, per germline. The CDR3 runs to 13 residues. CDR3 DNA: TGTGCCAGCTCACACGGCAGGGAAGAGACCCAGTACTTC. As protein: CASSHGREETQYF.

The chain joins TRBV28 to TRBJ1-4; weak D call: TRBD1 (6 bases). The CDR3 extends over 14 amino acids. The V end was cut by 6 bases, the J end by 8 bases, with 16 bases between. Germline V gene lookup returns CDR1 MDHEN and CDR2 SYDVKM. CDR3 nucleotides: TGTGCCAGCAGGCCAACAGGGCCAGGCGAAAAACTGTTTTTT. This encodes CASRPTGPGEKLFF. Full variable domain (rest looked up from reference TRBV28 and TRBJ1-4): DVKVTQSSRYLVKRTGEKVFLECVQDMDHENMFWYRQDPGLGLRLIYFSYDVKMKEKGDIPEGYSVSREKKERFSLILESASTNQTSMYLCASRPTGPGEKLFFGSGTQLSVL.

For the CDR3, the DNA is TGTGCCAGCAGTTTTAGGGGAAATTCACCCCTCCACTTT. Amino acids: CASSFRGNSPLHF. The chain is built from TRBV28 and TRBJ1-6; a possible D gene is TRBD1 (5 bases). The CDR3 totals 13 residues. Germline loops: CDR1 MDHEN, CDR2 SYDVKM. The V gene lost 3 bases and the J gene lost 7 bases, with 7 bases spanning the gap.

This clone has a single count. The chain has TRBV24-1 and TRBJ1-5; 8 bases map to TRBD1. Germline loops: CDR1 KGHDR, CDR2 SFDVKD. V trimming: 4 bases; J trimming: 9 bases; junction bases outside the gene matches: 4. The CDR3 contains 13 residues. The DNA of the CDR3 is TGTGCCACCAGTGAACTAGGGACAGGGCCCCAGCATTTT. Amino acids: CATSELGTGPQHF.

The chain carries TRBV7-3 and TRBJ1-1, with 8 nucleotides matching TRBD1. V gave up 5 bases and J gave up 6 bases; unmatched junction bases: 11. Germline V gives CDR1 SGHTA, CDR2 FQGTGA. This CDR3 contains 15 residues. CDR3 sequence (DNA): TGTGCCAGCAGCCCACAAGTGGGACAGGTTCCTGAAGCTTTCTTT. Its protein is CASSPQVGQVPEAFF.

The V call is TRBV28, the J call TRBJ2-3, with TRBD1 matching over 9 bases. The trim removed 8 bases at V and 2 bases at J, leaving 5 bases unmatched. This CDR3 contains 14 residues. Looked up from germline, CDR1 is MDHEN and CDR2 is SYDVKM. The CDR3: CASEGDRATDTQYF. Written as DNA, the CDR3 is TGTGCCAGCGAGGGGGACAGGGCCACAGATACGCAGTATTTT. Using reference TRBV28 and TRBJ2-3 for the parts outside the CDR3, the full variable domain is DVKVTQSSRYLVKRTGEKVFLECVQDMDHENMFWYRQDPGLGLRLIYFSYDVKMKEKGDIPEGYSVSREKKERFSLILESASTNQTSMYLCASEGDRATDTQYFGPGTRLTVL.